What follows describes a single T cell receptor beta chain. Germline-derived CDR1 and CDR2 are MGHRA and YSYEKL. V gave up 1 base and J gave up 6 bases; unmatched junction bases: 10. The CDR3 consists of 17 residues. This specimen belongs to a study of blood T cell repertoires in COVID-19. Only in-frame clones appear in the TCRdb table, and some are missing; sequencing was by immunoSEQ multiplex PCR. The data contain 85,000 to 120,000 clones, about 91% of them singletons. This TCR was sampled from a man aged 18 to 29 with acute or convalescent COVID-19. Sequencing was carried out using peripheral blood. V gene TRBV4-1 combines with J gene TRBJ1-5; 9 bases match TRBD1. CDR3 in amino acids: CASSQGAGTGFPQPQHF. Here the CDR3 DNA reads TGCGCCAGCAGCCAAGGGGCGGGGACAGGGTTTCCTCAGCCCCAGCATTTT.